This is a list of T cell receptor beta chains from one sample in a study of CD8+CD57+ T cells in acquired aplastic anemia. TCRdb analysed the reads with MiXCR anew, one entry per CDR3 protein. The sample yields over 40,000 distinct CDR3 sequences, roughly 69% seen once. The sample was sorted CD4+, CD8+, or CD8+CD57+ T cells (not recorded which) from PBMCs. The receptors derive from a human donor in good health, serving as a control. Both conserved end residues are trimmed from each CDR3. Size values are once, few and many counts, or a class for expanded clones, and some rows have none.

size,J,V,CDR3
once,TRBJ1-5,TRBV30,AWSVTGGYQPQH
.,TRBJ1-5,TRBV19,ASSIGRQPQH
.,TRBJ1-2,TRBV29-1,SVVDKALYGYT
.,TRBJ1-1,TRBV15,ATSWALMNTEAF
.,TRBJ1-6,TRBV2,ASSRTGIGSPLH
few,TRBJ1-2,TRBV29-1,SVEGQFYGYT
.,TRBJ1-1,TRBV10-3,AISDFGGGTEAF
.,TRBJ2-7,TRBV2,ASSGQGLAGAEQY
.,TRBJ1-5,TRBV20-1,SAREARGGNQPQH
.,TRBJ2-7,TRBV2,ASSETSPHEQY
.,TRBJ2-3,TRBV24-1,ATSDLGSPPDTQY
.,TRBJ2-7,TRBV9,ASSVGDRDPGEQY
.,TRBJ2-5,TRBV24-1,ATSDSRTGGTQY
.,TRBJ2-1,TRBV11-1,ASSSSTSSYNEQF
.,TRBJ1-6,TRBV7-6,ASSLGNNSPLH
.,TRBJ1-3,TRBV24-1,ATSDPNREGGNTIY
.,TRBJ1-2,TRBV19,ATKPTGNYGYT
many,TRBJ1-2,TRBV12-3/TRBV12-4,ASSFGAYGYT
.,TRBJ2-7,TRBV4-1,ASSQTDSQSYEQY
many,TRBJ1-1,TRBV30,AWSKSQTIRNTEAF
once,TRBJ2-5,TRBV2,ASREARGETQY
.,TRBJ1-2,TRBV29-1,SVEDLGGGYT
.,TRBJ2-6,TRBV15,ATSSGGTGANVLT
many,TRBJ2-5,TRBV12-5,ASGTTGATGQETQY
.,TRBJ1-6,TRBV2,ASSERQDNSPLH
.,TRBJ1-2,TRBV7-6,ASSLRVGLDGYT
.,TRBJ1-1,TRBV6-4,AISEPGDTEAF
.,TRBJ2-1,TRBV15,ASSRRLIYNEQF
.,TRBJ2-3,TRBV29-1,SVEYGFRGTDTQY
.,TRBJ1-2,TRBV5-1,ASSSRQANYGYT
.,TRBJ2-2,TRBV10-3,AIRSGTPNTGELF
.,TRBJ2-1,TRBV24-1,ATSEPGGGRYEQF
few,TRBJ1-1,TRBV20-1,SASITGTGVAF
once,TRBJ2-7,TRBV14,ASSQVGRVYEQY
.,TRBJ1-5,TRBV20-1,SVGTGYLRGNQPQH
.,TRBJ2-7,TRBV19,ASSPTGGRYEQY
.,TRBJ2-7,TRBV7-2,ASTSGAYEQY
.,TRBJ2-7,TRBV20-1,SARVTGGAGYEQY
once,TRBJ2-7,TRBV29-1,SVEVTTLGGDEQY
.,TRBJ2-1,TRBV10-1,ASSEALSPGNEQF
many,TRBJ2-1,TRBV20-1,SANSGRAVIYEQF
.,TRBJ1-4,TRBV19,ASTRTVGEKLF
.,TRBJ2-5,TRBV15,ATSRDVWGTQETQY
once,TRBJ2-7,TRBV15,ATSRGTGGKQRYYEQY
few,TRBJ2-3,TRBV5-1,ASSLSGFGLAGVGDTQY
.,TRBJ2-7,TRBV7-2,ASSLASGLANGQY